The 13 T cell receptor beta chains below all came from one sample that was sequenced in a study of identical twins. TCRdb reanalysed the 5' RACE reads using MiXCR and keeps one entry per CDR3 protein. Here the sample spans nearly 650,000 distinct CDR3 sequences, roughly 7.2% being singletons. This same sample was also taken into another study, of yellow fever vaccine responses in identical twins.

The sequenced sample was PBMCs. These TCRs come from a woman aged 18-29 years in good health.

This clonotype has at least ten counts. The V and J genes are TRBV10-3 and TRBJ1-2; no clear D. CDR1 and CDR2 from the germline V gene are ENHRY and SYGVKD. The CDR3 consists of 13 residues. Deletions cut 4 bases from V and 2 bases from J, with 8 bases between. CDR3 in DNA: TGTGCCATCAGTGGTAGGAGAAACTATGGCTACACCTTC. It is translated as CAISGRRNYGYTF.

This clonotype has a handful of counts. This chain joins TRBV10-3 and TRBJ2-6; D could derive from TRBD1 or TRBD2 (5 bases each). The CDR3 has 19 residues. V was pared by 2 bases and J by 3 bases, with 20 bases between. Germline CDR1 and CDR2: ENHRY and SYGVKD. CDR3 amino acids: CAISEPAGTGRFGANVLTF. The CDR3 DNA is TGTGCCATCAGTGAGCCGGCCGGGACGGGACGGTTTGGGGCCAACGTCCTGACTTTC.

The J gene is TRBJ1-1, the V gene TRBV5-1; 7 bases are shared with TRBD1. Trimming took 3 bases from V and 3 from J; bases not matched to a gene: 5. CDR1 is SGHRS, CDR2 YFSETQ, per germline. The CDR3 is 14 residues long. The CDR3: CASSSLRGDTEAFF. The CDR3 nucleotides are TGCGCCAGCAGCTCTCTCAGGGGGGACACTGAAGCTTTCTTT.

This clonotype was observed a handful of times. The rearrangement joins TRBV7-2 to TRBJ2-5, with 11 bases aligning to TRBD2. The CDR3 has 16 amino acids. The germline V gene has CDR1 SGHTA and CDR2 FQGNSA. Unmatched junction bases numbered 10, after V lost 5 bases and J lost 5 bases. The CDR3 is CASSPRSGGARETQYF. For the CDR3, the DNA is TGTGCCAGCAGCCCCCGTAGCGGGGGGGCCCGGGAGACCCAGTACTTC. The variable domain in full, completed from reference TRBV7-2 and TRBJ2-5, reads GAGVSQSPSNKVTEKGKDVELRCDPISGHTALYWYRQSLGQGLEFLIYFQGNSAPDKSGLPSDRFSAERTGGSVSTLTIQRTQQEDSAVYLCASSPRSGGARETQYFGPGTRLLVL.

A few counts support this clonotype. This sequence joins TRBV19 and TRBJ2-1, with 10 nucleotides matching TRBD2. After removal of 3 bases from V and 0 bases from J, the junction contained 5 bases not matched to a gene. Germline values: CDR1 LNHDA, CDR2 SQIVND (reference sequence). This CDR3 region has 17 residues. Here the CDR3 DNA reads TGTGCCAGTAGTATCCTTAGCGGGAGGATCTCCTACAATGAGCAGTTCTTC. Translating gives CASSILSGRISYNEQFF.

This chain links TRBV5-4 with TRBJ1-6; TRBD1 aligns across 9 bases. V lost 4 bases and J lost 11; bases outside the gene matches: 13. The germline CDR1 and CDR2 sequences are SGHNT and YYREEE (reference sequence). CDR3 length equals 16 residues. CDR3 protein: CASSRTGEKELAPLHF. The CDR3 DNA reads as TGTGCCAGCAGCCGGACAGGGGAAAAGGAATTGGCACCCCTCCACTTT.

V usage is TRBV27 and J usage is TRBJ2-1; TRBD2 might be the D (5 bases). Germline loops: CDR1 MNHEY, CDR2 SMNVEV (reference sequence). The CDR3 loop spans 13 amino acids. Between the trimmed V and J ends, which lost 5 bases and 8 bases, there was a span of 13 bases. CDR3 in amino acids: CASSPALAHEQFF. CDR3 nucleotide sequence: TGTGCCAGCAGTCCCGCGCTAGCCCATGAGCAGTTCTTC.

This clonotype was seen ten or more times. The gene calls are TRBV5-1 and TRBJ2-7, with D uncertain. The CDR3 is made up of 13 amino acids. Germline V gene data show CDR1 as SGHRS and CDR2 as YFSETQ. The ends were cut back, 2 bases at V and 3 bases at J, with 9 bases in the middle. The CDR3 DNA follows: TGCGCCAGCAGCTTAAAGAAGGGCTACGAGCAGTACGTC. It translates to CASSLKKGYEQYV.

This clonotype has only a few counts. The V gene is TRBV20-1, the J gene TRBJ1-6, with D tentatively TRBD1 (6 bases). Trimming removed 0 bases at V and 14 bases at J, with 20 bases between. This CDR3 is built from 15 residues. Germline CDR1 DFQATT, CDR2 SNEGSKA (reference sequence). CDR3 nucleotide sequence: TGCAGTGCTAGAGATAGGGGGACGGAGCCCTGGTCCCTCCACTTT. Translated, it gives CSARDRGTEPWSLHF.

This clonotype was observed a handful of times. The chain is built from TRBV29-1 and TRBJ1-1; D not resolved. Germline-derived CDR1 and CDR2 are SQVTM and ANQGSEA. The CDR3 is 13 residues long. Trimming pared 3 bases from V and 7 bases from J, leaving 15 bases between. CDR3 sequence reads: CSVDFGWRGEAFF. In DNA form, the CDR3 reads TGCAGCGTTGATTTTGGATGGCGGGGTGAAGCTTTCTTT.

This chain connects TRBV7-8 to TRBJ2-1, with TRBD1 matching 8 bases. Trimming removed 5 bases from V and 6 bases from J; junction bases left unmatched: 6. The CDR3 loop spans 14 amino acids. Germline CDR1 and CDR2: SGHVS and FQNEAQ. CDR3 in amino acids: CASSADDRGNEQFF. The CDR3 DNA is TGTGCCAGCAGCGCGGACGACAGGGGCAATGAGCAGTTCTTC.

This clonotype occurred many times. CDR3 nucleotides: TGCGCCAGCAGGTTTAGCGGAGCCTCCTACAATGAGCAGTTCTTC. It yields the protein CASRFSGASYNEQFF. This sequence joins TRBV5-1 and TRBJ2-1, with D perhaps matching TRBD2 (6 bases). Trimming removed 5 bases at V and 0 bases at J, with 12 bases between. The CDR3 has 15 residues. The V gene's germline CDR1 is SGHRS and CDR2 YFSETQ.

This clonotype was picked up a small number of times. The chain couples TRBV5-1 to TRBJ1-1; tentatively, D is TRBD1 (6 bases). The CDR3 runs 14 residues. V was pared by 0 bases and J by 6 bases, with 12 bases between. CDR1 and CDR2 from the germline V gene are SGHRS and YFSETQ. The CDR3 region is CASSLVSGGSEAFF. The CDR3 DNA reads as TGCGCCAGCAGCTTGGTATCTGGGGGCTCTGAAGCTTTCTTT. Combining the CDR3 with reference TRBV5-1 and TRBJ1-1 gives the whole variable domain KAGVTQTPRYLIKTRGQQVTLSCSPISGHRSVSWYQQTPGQGLQFLFEYFSETQRNKGNFPGRFSGRQFSNSRSEMNVSTLELGDSALYLCASSLVSGGSEAFFGQGTRLTVV.